The clone carrying this TCR beta chain was detected ten times or more. Its target is not known. Germline-derived CDR1 and CDR2 are SGHRS and YFSETQ. The V and J ends lost 3 bases and 4 bases respectively, with 8 bases between them. The CDR3 runs to 13 residues. These data come from a study of T cells in Graves' hyperthyroidism and ophthalmopathy. On the study more broadly: Peripheral blood draws took place at initial diagnosis, ahead of any treatment. Study conclusions and caveats: Most thyroid clonotypes with frequency above 0.001 were detected in blood.

The source material, RNA transcripts, was used to amplify TCR beta CDR3 regions. HTBI primers were used for first-round RT-PCR of the TCR CDR3. TCRdb redid the calling of the multiplex PCR reads with MiXCR, one entry per CDR3 protein. This sample has 300,000 to 350,000 distinct CDR3 sequences, with roughly 20% found just once. Exclusion of a patient resulted from uncontrolled infection, other autoimmune disease, pregnancy or lactation. Fresh peripheral blood, roughly 10 ml, was the source of the PBMCs. The specimen sequenced was blood. This TCR came from a woman in her forties or fifties with Graves' hyperthyroidism. V gene TRBV5-1 combines with J gene TRBJ2-1, with D unclear. The CDR3 loop reads CASSSDVYNEQFF. The CDR3 bases are TGCGCCAGCAGCTCGGACGTATACAATGAGCAGTTCTTC. Combining the CDR3 with reference TRBV5-1 and TRBJ2-1 gives the whole variable domain KAGVTQTPRYLIKTRGQQVTLSCSPISGHRSVSWYQQTPGQGLQFLFEYFSETQRNKGNFPGRFSGRQFSNSRSEMNVSTLELGDSALYLCASSSDVYNEQFFGPGTRLTVL.